The present TCR beta chain was sequenced within a study of T cells in Graves' hyperthyroidism and ophthalmopathy. Overall study findings and caveats: Appearing also in blood were most of the thyroid clonotypes expanded above 0.001.

On this clonotype itself: Its antigen is unidentified.

RNA transcripts provided the source from which TCR beta CDR3 regions were amplified. In the first-round RT-PCR of the TCR CDR3, the HTBI primer set was used. TCRdb analysed the multiplex PCR reads with MiXCR anew, one entry per CDR3 protein. Of around 500,000 distinct CDR3 sequences listed, around a fifth are singletons. V lost 10 bases and J lost 0, with 11 bases in between. Germline V gene data show CDR1 as ENHRY and CDR2 as SYGVKD. There are 13 residues in the CDR3. Material: blood. The rearrangement uses TRBV10-3 and TRBJ2-3; D tentatively fits TRBD1 or TRBD2 (5 bases each). The receptor's source is an older woman with Graves' ophthalmopathy. CDR3: CATWDQSTDTQYF. In nucleotides, the CDR3 is TGTGCCACCTGGGACCAGAGCACAGATACGCAGTATTTT.